This T cell receptor (beta chain) originates from a study of HIV-infected patients and healthy controls. Broader study findings: Healthy controls shared more CDR3 sequences between individuals than HIV-infected patients did.

This clonotype was recorded many times. Antigen specificity is unknown. Around 530 ng RNA was reverse transcribed with alpha and beta constant-region primers. Alpha and beta chain libraries were made separately by chain-specific third strand synthesis with multiplexing indices. Each molecule carried a 12-nucleotide identifier made of two joined random hexamers added before amplification. TCRdb reprocessed the 5' RACE reads via MiXCR and lists one record per CDR3 protein. The table has 18,000 or so distinct CDR3 sequences, approximately 9% seen once. No cell fractionation was done, so the repertoire covers all unsorted peripheral blood T cells. V was clipped by 2 bases and J by 4 bases, with 8 bases between them. This CDR3 comprises 13 residues. Germline CDR1 and CDR2: DFQATT and SNEGSKA (reference sequence).

What was sequenced was blood. The sequence was obtained from an adult in good health. The chain has TRBV20-1 and TRBJ2-2, with D perhaps TRBD1 (5 bases). The CDR3: CSARHRSTGELFF. The DNA for the CDR3 is TGCAGTGCTAGACACAGGAGCACCGGGGAGCTGTTTTTT.